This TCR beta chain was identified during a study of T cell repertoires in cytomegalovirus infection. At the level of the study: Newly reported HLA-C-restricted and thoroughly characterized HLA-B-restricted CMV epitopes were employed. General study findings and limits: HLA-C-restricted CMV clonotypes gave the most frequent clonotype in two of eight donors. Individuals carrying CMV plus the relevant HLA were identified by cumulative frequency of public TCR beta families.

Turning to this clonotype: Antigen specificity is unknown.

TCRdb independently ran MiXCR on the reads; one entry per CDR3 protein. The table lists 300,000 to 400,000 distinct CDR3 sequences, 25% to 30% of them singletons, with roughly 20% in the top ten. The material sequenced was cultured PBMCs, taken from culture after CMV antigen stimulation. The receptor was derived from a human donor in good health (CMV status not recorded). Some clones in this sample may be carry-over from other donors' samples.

The CDR3 DNA reads as TGTGCCAGCAGCCAGGGACTAGCGGGAGGGAGCAGCCCCTACAATGAGCAGTTCTTC. This codes for CASSQGLAGGSSPYNEQFF. V is TRBV3-1 and J is TRBJ2-1, with TRBD2 matching over 16 bases. Germline CDR1 is LGHDT and CDR2 is YNNKEL (reference sequence). The CDR3 extends over 19 amino acids. J was trimmed by 2 bases and V by 3 bases; bases with no gene match: 7.